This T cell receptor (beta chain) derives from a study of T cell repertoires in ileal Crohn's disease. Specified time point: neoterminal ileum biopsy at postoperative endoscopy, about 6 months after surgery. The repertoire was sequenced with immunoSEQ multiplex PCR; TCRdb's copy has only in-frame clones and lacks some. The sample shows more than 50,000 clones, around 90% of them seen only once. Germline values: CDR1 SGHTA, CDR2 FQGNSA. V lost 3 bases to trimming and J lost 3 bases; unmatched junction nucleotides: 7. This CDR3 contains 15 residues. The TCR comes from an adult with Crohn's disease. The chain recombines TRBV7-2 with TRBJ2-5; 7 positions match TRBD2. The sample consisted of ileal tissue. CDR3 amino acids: CASSLTLAVKETQYF. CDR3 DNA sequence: TGTGCCAGCAGCTTGACTCTAGCGGTAAAAGAGACCCAGTACTTC. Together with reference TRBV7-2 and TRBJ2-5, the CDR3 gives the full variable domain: GAGVSQSPSNKVTEKGKDVELRCDPISGHTALYWYRQSLGQGLEFLIYFQGNSAPDKSGLPSDRFSAERTGGSVSTLTIQRTQQEDSAVYLCASSLTLAVKETQYFGPGTRLLVL.